The sequence of this T cell receptor (beta chain) was determined in a study of control samples from healthy donors and cancer patients. The V gene's germline CDR1 is MNHEY and CDR2 SVGAGI. The V gene end was trimmed by 6 bases and the J gene end by 6 bases; junction bases not matched to a gene: 10. This CDR3 has 14 amino acids. Clones were sequenced by immunoSEQ multiplex PCR, and TCRdb holds only the in-frame ones, with some missing. Seen here are some 150,000 clones, around 94% observed once, and the top ten hold around 14%. The clonotype comes from a man aged 55 to 70 with colorectal cancer. The chain couples TRBV6-5 to TRBJ1-2; 7 positions agree with TRBD1. Specimen: PBMCs. The chain's CDR3 is CASSSRQGVDGYTF. The CDR3 nucleotides are TGTGCCAGCAGCAGCAGACAGGGTGTGGATGGCTACACCTTC.